These 23 T cell receptor beta chains were all obtained from the same sample, sequenced in a study of T cell changes during pregnancy in multiple sclerosis. Data came from immunoSEQ multiplex PCR; TCRdb stores just in-frame clones and leaves some out. The sample consists of more than 90,000 clones, 92% of them appearing once. The sequenced sample was peripheral blood, obtained in the third trimester of pregnancy. These receptors all come from a female donor with multiple sclerosis, enrolled in a pregnancy study.

J is TRBJ1-2 and V is TRBV6-6; D gene unclear. The V gene's germline CDR1 is MNHNY and CDR2 SVGAGI (reference sequence). The CDR3 totals 13 residues. Trimming removed 2 bases at V and 0 bases at J, with 4 bases between. The CDR3 DNA reads as TGTGCCAGCAGTTACGCTACTAACTATGGCTACACCTTC. Encoded protein: CASSYATNYGYTF.

A single count supports this clone. V usage is TRBV10-3 and J usage is TRBJ2-5; TRBD2 agrees at 10 bases. V lost 6 bases to trimming and J lost 3 bases; unmatched junction nucleotides: 4. The V gene's germline CDR1 is ENHRY and CDR2 SYGVKD. The CDR3 runs to 14 residues. The CDR3 DNA is TGTGCCATCAGGGGAGCGGGGGGGGAAGAGACCCAGTACTTC. The encoded protein is CAIRGAGGEETQYF.

CDR3 amino acids: CASSLTRYEQYF. The CDR3 DNA reads TGTGCCAGCAGCTTAACGAGGTACGAGCAGTACTTC. The rearrangement uses TRBV5-8 and TRBJ2-7, with no clear D. Trimming took off 2 bases at V and 4 bases at J, with 7 bases between the two ends. CDR1 and CDR2 (germline): SGHTS, YDEGEE. The CDR3 runs to 12 residues.

V gene TRBV27 combines with J gene TRBJ2-1, with 11 positions matching TRBD2. V dropped 5 bases and J dropped 8; count of bases not matched to a gene: 11. The germline CDR1 and CDR2 sequences are MNHEY and SMNVEV (reference sequence). The CDR3 totals 16 residues. The CDR3 here is CASSEFSGRARYEQFF. The CDR3 bases are TGTGCCAGCAGTGAATTTAGCGGGAGGGCCAGGTATGAGCAGTTCTTC.

This chain connects TRBV10-2 to TRBJ2-7, with 13 bases aligning to TRBD2. This CDR3 is 16 amino acids long. V was pared by 6 bases and J by 1 base, with 6 bases of the junction left unmatched. In germline, CDR1 is WSHSY, CDR2 SAAADI. This CDR3 reads CASRQRTSGSSYEQYF. DNA of the CDR3: TGCGCCAGCAGACAGAGGACTAGCGGGAGTTCCTACGAGCAGTACTTC.

The chain combines TRBV19 with TRBJ1-1, with 10 bases fitting TRBD1. CDR1 and CDR2 (germline): LNHDA, SQIVND (reference sequence). The length of the CDR3 is 16 residues. V lost 5 bases, J lost 5 bases, and 11 bases stayed unmatched. Written as DNA, the CDR3 is TGTGCCAGTAGTTACAGACAGGGGGCTTCGGGGACTGAAGCTTTCTTT. Translation gives CASSYRQGASGTEAFF.

This clone was recorded a few times. The V gene is TRBV19, the J gene TRBJ1-2, with D tentatively TRBD1 (5 bases). Trimming cost V 4 bases and J 4 bases, with 10 bases left between them. Germline CDR1 and CDR2: LNHDA and SQIVND (reference sequence). The CDR3 consists of 13 residues. CDR3 residues: CASSKTVRYGYTF. In nucleotides, the CDR3 is TGTGCCAGTAGTAAGACAGTCCGCTATGGCTACACCTTC.

This clone came up a few times. This chain links TRBV7-3 with TRBJ1-2, with TRBD1 matching 7 bases. From germline, CDR1 is SGHTA and CDR2 FQGTGA. Trimming removed 2 bases from V and 14 bases from J; junction bases left unmatched: 11. The CDR3 is 13 residues long. The CDR3 region is CASSLERTGGLTF. The CDR3 DNA sequence: TGTGCCAGCAGCTTAGAGCGGACAGGTGGATTGACCTTC.

This chain uses TRBV5-1 with TRBJ2-2; 12 positions agree with TRBD2. The ends lost 7 bases at V and 4 bases at J; junction bases unmatched: 8. Germline V gene lookup returns CDR1 SGHRS and CDR2 YFSETQ. The CDR3 is made up of 16 amino acids. The CDR3 nucleotides read TGCGCCAGCGGGGCTAGCGGGGGGGCGAGCACCGGGGAGCTGTTTTTT. It specifies CASGASGGASTGELFF.

This clone appeared once. The V and J genes are TRBV25-1 and TRBJ1-2; D gene uncertain. This CDR3 is built from 13 residues. The V end was cut by 3 bases, the J end by 3 bases, with 8 bases between. Germline V lookup: CDR1 MGHDK, CDR2 SYGVNS. DNA of the CDR3: TGTGCCAGCAGTGACCGGGATTACTATGGCTACACCTTC. It encodes CASSDRDYYGYTF.

This clone turned up a few times. The chain has TRBV18 and TRBJ1-3; 7 positions agree with TRBD1. The CDR3 length is 14 residues. Germline CDR1 KGHSH, CDR2 LQKENI. V gave up 4 bases and J gave up 4 bases; unmatched junction bases: 4. CDR3 sequence (DNA): TGTGCCAGCTCACTTACAGGGGAAGGAAACACCATATATTTT. Amino acids: CASSLTGEGNTIYF.

The chain carries TRBV2 and TRBJ2-2; no clear D. The germline V and J ends were trimmed by 6 bases and 4 bases, with 9 bases remaining between them. CDR1 SNHLY and CDR2 FYNNEI come from the germline V gene. The CDR3 extends over 13 amino acids. CDR3 sequence: CASSDTSTGELFF. CDR3 nucleotide sequence: TGTGCCAGCAGCGACACAAGCACCGGGGAGCTGTTTTTT.

The chain carries TRBV7-9 and TRBJ2-7; 12 positions match TRBD2. CDR3 length: 14 amino acids. After removal of 2 bases from V and 6 bases from J, the junction contained 2 bases not matched to a gene. Germline loops: CDR1 SEHNR, CDR2 FQNEAQ (reference sequence). The DNA for the CDR3 is TGTGCCAGCAGCTTATCACTAGCGGGAGGCGAGCAGTACTTC. Translated: CASSLSLAGGEQYF.

The CDR3 region has the DNA TGTGCCAGTAGTCCCCGGACAGGGGGTTCCTACAATGAGCAGTTCTTC. As protein: CASSPRTGGSYNEQFF. The chain couples TRBV19 to TRBJ2-1; 10 bases are shared with TRBD1. The CDR3 runs 16 residues. CDR1 LNHDA and CDR2 SQIVND come from the germline V gene (reference sequence). V lost 5 bases and J lost 1; bases outside the gene matches: 5. Using reference TRBV19 and TRBJ2-1 for the parts outside the CDR3, the full variable domain is DGGITQSPKYLFRKEGQNVTLSCEQNLNHDAMYWYRQDPGQGLRLIYYSQIVNDFQKGDIAEGYSVSREKKESFPLTVTSAQKNPTAFYLCASSPRTGGSYNEQFFGPGTRLTVL.

The chain links TRBV5-1 to TRBJ2-1; 9 bases are a match to TRBD1. Germline assignment: CDR1 SGHRS and CDR2 YFSETQ. V dropped 3 bases and J dropped 3; count of bases not matched to a gene: 4. The CDR3 runs 15 residues. DNA for the CDR3: TGCGCCAGCAGCTACCGGGACAGGGTCTACAATGAGCAGTTCTTC. Translation gives CASSYRDRVYNEQFF.

The rearrangement uses TRBV6-5 and TRBJ2-1; unclear D gene. Germline CDR1 and CDR2: MNHEY and SVGAGI. V lost 0 bases and J 6 bases, leaving 12 bases between the germline ends. The CDR3 contains 15 residues. The DNA for the CDR3 is TGTGCCAGCAGTTACTCCTCGACTCTGCCCAATGAGCAGTTCTTC. It is translated as CASSYSSTLPNEQFF.

The V and J genes are TRBV4-2 and TRBJ1-1, with 8 bases fitting TRBD1. The germline V gene encodes CDR1 LGHNA and CDR2 YNFKEQ. The CDR3 is 21 amino acids. With V trimmed by 4 bases and J by 3 bases, 25 bases remained unmatched. The CDR3 coding sequence is TGTGCCAGCAGCCGCGTGCCTTCAGGGGGCTCTAGGTTTCGATCGGACACTGAAGCTTTCTTT. Translating gives CASSRVPSGGSRFRSDTEAFF.

The V and J genes are TRBV10-3 and TRBJ2-2, with D perhaps TRBD1 (5 bases). V was cut by 4 bases and J by 0 bases, with 6 bases left in between. This CDR3 has 14 residues. Looked up from germline, CDR1 is ENHRY and CDR2 is SYGVKD. The CDR3 DNA reads TGTGCCATCAGTGCGACAGCGAACACCGGGGAGCTGTTTTTT. The encoded protein is CAISATANTGELFF.

The chain employs TRBV28 and TRBJ2-1; weak D call: TRBD1 (6 bases). With 3 bases removed from V and 6 bases from J, the gap between germline ends came to 9 bases. CDR1 is MDHEN and CDR2 is SYDVKM in the germline V gene. The CDR3 length is 13 residues. The DNA of the CDR3 is TGTGCCAGCAGTTTCGTCAGGGGCAATGAGCAGTTCTTC. This codes for CASSFVRGNEQFF.

This chain joins TRBV5-1 and TRBJ2-5; 9 nucleotides match TRBD1. The ends lost 0 bases at V and 2 bases at J; junction bases unmatched: 5. CDR1 is SGHRS and CDR2 is YFSETQ in the germline V gene. The CDR3 spans 16 residues. CDR3 region: CASSLAGQGRQETQYF. The CDR3 DNA is TGCGCCAGCAGCTTGGCGGGACAGGGCAGACAAGAGACCCAGTACTTC.

This chain joins TRBV10-3 and TRBJ2-7, with D tentatively TRBD2 (6 bases). From germline, CDR1 is ENHRY and CDR2 SYGVKD. V lost 1 base and J 3 bases, leaving 13 bases between the germline ends. The CDR3 has 15 residues. Here the CDR3 reads CAISEFRDSGYEQYF. The CDR3 DNA follows: TGTGCCATCAGTGAGTTCCGGGACTCAGGCTACGAGCAGTACTTC.

V usage is TRBV18 and J usage is TRBJ2-1, with 7 bases matching TRBD2. The CDR3 is 13 amino acids. Germline CDR1 KGHSH, CDR2 LQKENI. J lost 7 bases, V lost 2 bases, and 2 bases had no gene match. The CDR3 loop reads CASSPGLDNEQFF. Here the CDR3 DNA reads TGTGCCAGCTCACCAGGACTAGATAATGAGCAGTTCTTC. The variable domain in full, with the rest retrieved from reference TRBV18 and TRBJ2-1, is NAGVMQNPRHLVRRRGQEARLRCSPMKGHSHVYWYRQLPEEGLKFMVYLQKENIIDESGMPKERFSAEFPKEGPSILRIQQVVRGDSAAYFCASSPGLDNEQFFGPGTRLTVL.

The V and J genes are TRBV5-1 and TRBJ1-1; 7 nucleotides agree with TRBD1. Germline-derived CDR1 and CDR2 are SGHRS and YFSETQ. This CDR3 has 14 residues. V trimming: 4 bases; J trimming: 8 bases; junction bases outside the gene matches: 11. The CDR3 loop is CASSSRDRELEAFF. CDR3 nucleotides: TGCGCCAGCAGCAGCCGGGACAGAGAGCTGGAAGCTTTCTTT.